The 6 T cell receptor beta chains below come from one sample, sequenced in a study of cytomegalovirus exposure and HLA in healthy donors. Primers: 60 Vbeta forward and 13 Jbeta reverse. The table came from immunoSEQ multiplex PCR; TCRdb's copy has only in-frame clones and leaves some out. The sample's table shows 150,000 to 200,000 clones. What was sequenced was PBMCs. Source of these receptors: a woman aged 55-75 years in good health and CMV-seronegative.

J is TRBJ1-4 and V is TRBV7-6; TRBD1 aligns across 8 bases. The germline V gene has CDR1 SGHVS and CDR2 FNYEAQ. Trimming removed 6 bases from V and 12 bases from J; junction bases left unmatched: 3. This CDR3 comprises 11 residues. CDR3: CASSMTGELFF. In DNA form, the CDR3 reads TGTGCCAGCAGTATGACAGGGGAACTGTTTTTT.

This chain links TRBV9 with TRBJ2-3; perhaps TRBD1 as D (5 bases). The CDR3 sequence is 14 residues long. V lost 2 bases and J 4 bases, leaving 11 bases between the germline ends. Looked up from germline, CDR1 is SGDLS and CDR2 is YYNGEE. This chain's CDR3 is CASSVLTGADTQYF. The CDR3 DNA reads as TGTGCCAGCAGCGTTCTAACAGGCGCAGATACGCAGTATTTT.

The rearrangement uses TRBV5-1 and TRBJ2-1; a weak D match, TRBD2 (5 bases). Trimming cost V 0 bases and J 0 bases, with 10 bases left between them. The CDR3 sequence is 16 residues long. Germline CDR1 SGHRS, CDR2 YFSETQ. Here the CDR3 DNA reads TGCGCCAGCAGCTTGGAGGCGGGTAGCTCCTACAATGAGCAGTTCTTC. It encodes CASSLEAGSSYNEQFF.

This chain links TRBV5-6 with TRBJ2-5; D possibly corresponds to TRBD2 (5 bases). Trimming stripped 9 bases from V and 5 bases from J, with 29 bases between. The CDR3 contains 17 residues. Per the germline V gene, CDR1 is SGHDT and CDR2 is YYEEEE. The CDR3 DNA follows: TGTGCCACCTCCCCGGGATTCTCCCTTGGAGCTCGGGAGACCCAGTACTTC. It encodes CATSPGFSLGARETQYF.

The CDR3: CASSSTGSSGNTIYF. CDR3 DNA sequence: TGTGCCAGCAGCTCGACAGGGTCCTCTGGAAACACCATATATTTT. The chain uses TRBV11-2 and TRBJ1-3; 7 bases map to TRBD1. In germline, CDR1 is SGHAT, CDR2 FQNNGV. With 4 bases clipped from V and 0 bases from J, the junction kept 3 bases outside the gene matches. The CDR3 is 15 residues long. Variable domain in full (rest from reference TRBV11-2 and TRBJ1-3): EAGVAQSPRYKIIEKRQSVAFWCNPISGHATLYWYQQILGQGPKLLIQFQNNGVVDDSQLPKDRFSAERLKGVDSTLKIQPAKLEDSAVYLCASSSTGSSGNTIYFGEGSWLTVV.

The chain recombines TRBV19 with TRBJ1-5, with TRBD1 identical over 8 bases. Germline CDR1 reads LNHDA; CDR2 reads SQIVND (reference sequence). The trim removed 4 bases at V and 5 bases at J, leaving 10 bases unmatched. This CDR3 region has 16 residues. CDR3 DNA sequence: TGTGCCAGTAGTACTCCTCGCGGACAGGGAGATCAGCCCCAGCATTTT. Encoded protein: CASSTPRGQGDQPQHF.